These 7 T cell receptor beta chains were sequenced from one sample in a study of Tregs in tolerant kidney transplant recipients. Mixed chimerism was transient after nonmyeloablative marrow transplants from related graft donors. Data came from immunoSEQ multiplex PCR; TCRdb stores just in-frame clones and leaves some out. The top ten hold under 2% of the sample, which has 84,000 or so clones, roughly 93% seen once. The input for sequencing was CD4+ T cells from blood (PBMCs), taken 12 months after the transplant. These receptor sequences come from a human patient who received a combined kidney and bone marrow transplant. The graft donor may be the source of some T cells.

The chain couples TRBV29-1 to TRBJ1-2; 7 bases are shared with TRBD1. After removal of 4 bases from V and 4 bases from J, the junction contained 6 bases not matched to a gene. CDR1 and CDR2 from the germline V gene are SQVTM and ANQGSEA. The length of the CDR3 is 13 residues. In nucleotides, the CDR3 is TGCAGCGTTGGAGACAGGGCGGTCTATGGCTACACCTTC. Translating it yields CSVGDRAVYGYTF.

The chain links TRBV10-1 to TRBJ2-1; D is possibly TRBD1 (5 bases). Germline CDR1 is WNHNN and CDR2 is SYGVQD (reference sequence). Trimming took 0 bases from V and 0 from J, leaving 9 bases between them. The CDR3 covers 16 residues. The CDR3 is CASSESGQGSYNEQFF. The CDR3 DNA sequence: TGCGCCAGCAGTGAGTCGGGCCAGGGCTCCTACAATGAGCAGTTCTTC.

The CDR3 coding sequence is TGTGCCAGCAGCTTAGCAGGGGGCGCAACCGGGGAGCTGTTTTTT. It yields the protein CASSLAGGATGELFF. This sequence joins TRBV7-3 and TRBJ2-2, with TRBD1 matching over 8 bases. Germline V gives CDR1 SGHTA, CDR2 FQGTGA. This CDR3 region has 15 residues. The V segment lost 2 bases and the J segment 5 bases; nucleotides outside the gene matches: 4.

This clone was detected only once. This chain connects TRBV5-1 to TRBJ2-6, with no clear D. CDR3 length equals 14 residues. Germline CDR1 reads SGHRS; CDR2 reads YFSETQ. Trimming took off 2 bases at V and 0 bases at J, with 3 bases between the two ends. CDR3 amino acids: CASSFYSGANVLTF. DNA of the CDR3: TGCGCCAGCAGCTTCTACTCTGGGGCCAACGTCCTGACTTTC.

This chain connects TRBV11-3 to TRBJ2-5; 7 nucleotides line up with TRBD2. Germline V gene lookup returns CDR1 SGHNT and CDR2 YENEEA. Unmatched junction bases numbered 16, after V lost 1 base and J lost 2 bases. CDR3 length: 19 amino acids. CDR3 protein: CASSLVKYWWGGVQETQYF. The CDR3 DNA reads as TGTGCCAGCAGCTTAGTTAAATATTGGTGGGGGGGGGTTCAAGAGACCCAGTACTTC.

The chain uses TRBV6-5 and TRBJ1-2, with 8 bases identical to TRBD1. The CDR3 consists of 14 residues. The J segment lost 6 bases and the V segment lost 2 bases, leaving 5 bases of the junction unmatched. Germline CDR1 and CDR2: MNHEY and SVGAGI. The CDR3 DNA is TGTGCCAGCAGTTACCGGACAGGGACCAATGGCTACACCTTC. Protein sequence: CASSYRTGTNGYTF.

Only one count was recorded for this clone. This chain uses TRBV9 with TRBJ1-3; D ambiguous. CDR1 is SGDLS, CDR2 YYNGEE, per germline. This CDR3 contains 16 residues. Trimming removed 2 bases at V and 0 bases at J, with 12 bases between. Here the CDR3 DNA reads TGTGCCAGCAGCGTCAGAGTCGCGGGCTCTGGAAACACCATATATTTT. This encodes CASSVRVAGSGNTIYF.